The next 25 T cell receptor beta chains were all read from a single sample in a study of blood T cell repertoires in COVID-19 (dated by TCRdb to the early 2020s). Libraries were built with the immunoSEQ multiplex PCR assay. TCRdb provides this immuneACCESS table in a form limited to in-frame rearrangements. Some clones are lacking; in checked studies, under half of them reflect an unresolved V gene, and why the rest are absent is not known. The sample records around 110,000 clones, approximately 86% of which are singletons. The ten largest clones take up around 4.5% of the sample. What was sequenced was peripheral blood. The source of these receptors is a man in his forties with acute or convalescent COVID-19.

V and J are TRBV13 and TRBJ1-6, with no clear D. This CDR3 contains 13 residues. V lost 2 bases and J lost 8, with 7 bases in between. Germline V gene data show CDR1 as PRHDT and CDR2 as FYEKMQ (reference sequence). The CDR3 is CASSLWGDSPLHF. The CDR3 nucleotides read TGTGCCAGCAGCTTATGGGGAGATTCACCCCTCCACTTT.

The rearrangement uses TRBV6-5 and TRBJ2-6, with a possible D match to TRBD1 (6 bases). The V and J ends lost 4 bases and 2 bases respectively, with 12 bases between them. The germline CDR1 and CDR2 sequences are MNHEY and SVGAGI. The CDR3 has 16 amino acids. Written as DNA, the CDR3 is TGTGCCAGCAGTTTACACAGGGACGCTGGGGCCAACGTCCTGACTTTC. It translates to CASSLHRDAGANVLTF.

The V and J genes are TRBV6-2 or TRBV6-3 and TRBJ1-2; D remains unclear. The CDR3 sequence is 16 residues long. CDR1 MNHEY and CDR2 SVGEGT come from the germline V gene. V lost 2 bases to trimming and J lost 6 bases, with 19 bases between them. Here the CDR3 DNA reads TGTGCCAGCAGTTACCGCATAACCAGCGGGCAGGATGGCTACACCTTC. Protein: CASSYRITSGQDGYTF.

This rearrangement joins TRBV11-3 to TRBJ2-7; 8 bases map to TRBD1. This CDR3 is 13 amino acids long. The V segment lost 5 bases and the J segment 2 bases; nucleotides outside the gene matches: 2. Germline V gene lookup returns CDR1 SGHNT and CDR2 YENEEA. The CDR3 coding sequence is TGTGCCAGCAGCCAGGGACAGGCCTACGAGCAGTACTTC. It specifies CASSQGQAYEQYF.

The chain uses TRBV30 and TRBJ1-2; D unresolved. Looked up from germline, CDR1 is GTSNPN and CDR2 is SVGIG (reference sequence). V lost 2 bases and J lost 7, with 11 bases in between. The CDR3 is made up of 12 amino acids. CDR3 DNA: TGTGCCTGGAGTAAAGGAGCGGGTGGCTACACCTTC. Protein sequence: CAWSKGAGGYTF.

V and J are TRBV9 and TRBJ1-2, with TRBD1 matching 7 bases. Per the germline V gene, CDR1 is SGDLS and CDR2 is YYNGEE. The J segment lost 8 bases and the V segment lost 4 bases, leaving 14 bases of the junction unmatched. CDR3 length: 15 residues. CDR3 sequence: CASSPPHRGSGGYTF. The CDR3 DNA is TGTGCCAGCAGCCCACCCCACAGGGGATCGGGGGGCTACACCTTC.

The genes are TRBV18 and TRBJ1-1, with a tentative D call TRBD1 (5 bases). Between the trimmed V and J ends, which lost 3 bases and 6 bases, there was a span of 20 bases. The CDR3 runs 16 residues. The germline V gene has CDR1 KGHSH and CDR2 LQKENI. The CDR3 DNA follows: TGTGCCAGCTCACCCGGGCAACTCGGAGGGACCGCTGAAGCTTTCTTT. It translates to CASSPGQLGGTAEAFF.

The chain links TRBV21-1 to TRBJ2-5; TRBD1 is taken as the D call from the table, unchecked against the DNA. TRBV21-1 is marked as a pseudogene. This CDR3 is built from 16 residues. CDR3: CASRRPGQGLVETQYF. In nucleotides, the CDR3 is TGTGCCAGCAGGCGACCGGGACAGGGGCTTGTGGAGACCCAGTACTTC.

This sequence joins TRBV5-6 and TRBJ2-1; TRBD2 agrees at 7 bases. V shed 1 base, J shed 0 bases, and the junction held 4 bases outside the gene matches. Per the germline V gene, CDR1 is SGHDT and CDR2 is YYEEEE. The length of the CDR3 is 16 residues. The CDR3 DNA sequence: TGTGCCAGCAGCTTGTACGCGGGGGTCTCCTACAATGAGCAGTTCTTC. Residues: CASSLYAGVSYNEQFF.

This chain joins TRBV5-5 and TRBJ1-4, with D perhaps TRBD1 (6 bases). The CDR3 runs 16 residues. CDR1 is SGHKS and CDR2 is YYEKEE in the germline V gene (reference sequence). Trimming cost V 4 bases and J 5 bases, with 18 bases left between them. The CDR3: CASSPNLGQRNEKLFF. CDR3 DNA sequence: TGTGCCAGCAGCCCTAATCTAGGACAGAGGAATGAAAAACTGTTTTTT.

The CDR3 coding sequence is TGCGCCAGCAGCTCCTCTTACGAGCAGTACTTC. It specifies CASSSSYEQYF. The J gene is TRBJ2-7, the V gene TRBV10-2; no firm D call. CDR3 length equals 11 residues. The germline V and J ends were trimmed by 6 bases and 4 bases, with 7 bases remaining between them. The V gene's germline CDR1 is WSHSY and CDR2 SAAADI.

The V call is TRBV11-2, the J call TRBJ1-2; D not certain. The CDR3 spans 13 residues. In germline, CDR1 is SGHAT, CDR2 FQNNGV. Trimming pared 7 bases from V and 8 bases from J, leaving 17 bases between. This CDR3 is CASTPGTRRGYTF. Here the CDR3 DNA reads TGTGCCAGCACCCCGGGCACACGGAGGGGCTACACCTTC.

The chain couples TRBV12-3 or TRBV12-4 to TRBJ1-6; D gene ambiguous. The germline V and J ends were trimmed by 3 bases and 8 bases, with 5 bases remaining between them. The CDR3 contains 12 residues. DNA for the CDR3: TGTGCCAGCAGTTTCCATGATTCACCCCTCCACTTT. Protein product: CASSFHDSPLHF.

This chain uses TRBV9 with TRBJ1-6; 9 nucleotides line up with TRBD1. CDR1 is SGDLS, CDR2 YYNGEE, per germline. Trimming cost V 5 bases and J 7 bases; bases outside gene matches: 4. There are 14 residues in the CDR3. CDR3 sequence: CASRGTGRNSPLHF. Written as DNA, the CDR3 is TGTGCCAGCAGGGGGACAGGGCGGAATTCACCCCTCCACTTT.

V and J are TRBV7-3 and TRBJ2-3, with D possibly being TRBD1 (6 bases). Per germline, CDR1 SGHTA and CDR2 FQGTGA. Trimming removed 5 bases from V and 7 bases from J, with 10 bases in between. The CDR3 covers 12 residues. The CDR3 DNA sequence: TGTGCCAGCAGCCTCAGGGGTAATACGCAGTATTTT. It translates to CASSLRGNTQYF.

The J gene is TRBJ1-5, the V gene TRBV6-5, with a weak D call TRBD1 (5 bases). The CDR3 totals 14 residues. Germline V gene lookup returns CDR1 MNHEY and CDR2 SVGAGI. V dropped 5 bases and J dropped 1 base, with 9 bases sitting between them. The CDR3 loop is CASSTRDSNQPQHF. The CDR3 DNA reads TGTGCCAGCAGTACGCGGGACAGCAATCAGCCCCAGCATTTT.

The genes are TRBV18 and TRBJ1-1; no clear D. The CDR3 consists of 15 residues. Looked up from germline, CDR1 is KGHSH and CDR2 is LQKENI. The V end lost 4 bases, the J end lost 4 bases, and 16 bases lay between the germline ends. The DNA of the CDR3 is TGTGCCAGCTCACTCAGTACGGGAGAGGGCACTGAAGCTTTCTTT. It yields the protein CASSLSTGEGTEAFF.

The J gene is TRBJ1-5, the V gene TRBV3-1 (or the pseudogene TRBV3-2), with 10 bases identical to TRBD1. Germline assignment: CDR1 LGHDT and CDR2 YNNKEL (reference sequence). J was trimmed by 7 bases and V by 3 bases; bases with no gene match: 9. There are 16 residues in the CDR3. The CDR3 coding sequence is TGTGCCAGCAGCCAGGGGAAGACAGGGGGCGGCCAGCCCCAGCATTTT. Its translation is CASSQGKTGGGQPQHF.

The chain is built from TRBV7-9 and TRBJ2-1; 11 nucleotides align to TRBD2. J lost 7 bases, V lost 5 bases, and 7 bases had no gene match. This CDR3 spans 15 amino acids. The germline CDR1 and CDR2 sequences are SEHNR and FQNEAQ (reference sequence). The CDR3 reads CASSILAGGPNEQFF. In DNA form, the CDR3 reads TGTGCCAGCAGCATCTTAGCGGGAGGGCCTAATGAGCAGTTCTTC.

The V call is TRBV30, the J call TRBJ1-2; perhaps TRBD1 as D (5 bases). The CDR3 spans 12 residues. V was shortened by 4 bases and J by 2 bases, with 8 bases between the two germline ends. Germline assignment: CDR1 GTSNPN and CDR2 SVGIG (reference sequence). The CDR3 reads CAWTGMNYGYTF. CDR3 sequence (DNA): TGTGCCTGGACAGGGATGAACTATGGCTACACCTTC.

V gene TRBV19 combines with J gene TRBJ2-2; a weak D match, TRBD1 (5 bases). The germline V gene has CDR1 LNHDA and CDR2 SQIVND (reference sequence). V was shortened by 3 bases and J by 6 bases, with 11 bases between the two germline ends. The CDR3 consists of 14 residues. The CDR3 DNA follows: TGTGCCAGTAGTATTTGGCAGGGTGCCGGGGAGCTGTTTTTT. Encoded protein: CASSIWQGAGELFF. Filled out from reference TRBV19 and TRBJ2-2, the complete variable domain reads DGGITQSPKYLFRKEGQNVTLSCEQNLNHDAMYWYRQDPGQGLRLIYYSQIVNDFQKGDIAEGYSVSREKKESFPLTVTSAQKNPTAFYLCASSIWQGAGELFFGEGSRLTVL.

V usage is TRBV18 and J usage is TRBJ1-3; D uncertain. There are 15 residues in the CDR3. V was clipped by 0 bases and J by 0 bases, with 6 bases between them. Germline lookup yields CDR1 KGHSH and CDR2 LQKENI. The chain's CDR3 is CASSPPQVSGNTIYF. In nucleotides, the CDR3 is TGTGCCAGCTCACCACCGCAGGTCTCTGGAAACACCATATATTTT.

The chain employs TRBV24-1 and TRBJ1-2; 9 bases align to TRBD1. Germline CDR1 and CDR2: KGHDR and SFDVKD. The CDR3 covers 13 residues. Trimming cost V 3 bases and J 8 bases; bases outside gene matches: 3. CDR3 loop: CATSDTGGFGYTF. The CDR3 bases are TGTGCCACCAGTGATACAGGGGGCTTCGGCTACACCTTC.

This chain joins TRBV3-1 (or the pseudogene TRBV3-2) and TRBJ2-2; 8 positions agree with TRBD2. J was trimmed by 5 bases and V by 4 bases; bases with no gene match: 6. There are 15 residues in the CDR3. Germline V CDR1 and CDR2: LGHDT, YNNKEL (reference sequence). The CDR3, as DNA: TGTGCCAGCAGCCCCAGGACTAGCCCGACCGGGGAGCTGTTTTTT. Translating gives CASSPRTSPTGELFF.

This clone was found a few times. The chain has TRBV18 and TRBJ2-1; a possible D gene is TRBD1 (5 bases). CDR1 and CDR2 from the germline V gene are KGHSH and LQKENI. The CDR3 is 15 amino acids. The germline V and J ends were trimmed by 4 bases and 5 bases, with 15 bases remaining between them. CDR3 loop: CASSLTGLANNEQFF. The CDR3 DNA reads TGTGCCAGCTCACTTACAGGTCTGGCCAACAATGAGCAGTTCTTC.